This T cell receptor beta chain was observed in a study of naive and memory T cell subsets. This CDR3 is built from 15 residues. Germline trimming cut 6 bases from V and 4 bases from J; bases unmatched to any gene: 9. CDR1 and CDR2 (germline): SNHLY, FYNNEI. An equimolar mix of two oligonucleotides served as the beta constant-region primer for TRBC1 and TRBC2. The ligated cDNA underwent four PCR rounds using SP2 and nested alpha and beta constant-region primers. TCRdb re-derived calls from the UMI-ligation and nested PCR reads in MiXCR, one entry per CDR3 protein. Counted here are around 110,000 distinct CDR3 sequences, just over 35% occurring once; the ten biggest clones make up roughly 0.9%. Study-wide results and limits: Findings for naive and memory subsets could not be checked against ground truth.

This clonotype was seen a handful of times. Its antigen is undetermined. The sequence was collected from a human donor in good health. The rearrangement joins TRBV2 to TRBJ2-1; 7 nucleotides line up with TRBD1. The sequenced sample was central memory CD4+ T cells from blood. The CDR3 DNA reads as TGTGCCAGCAGCAACGAACAGGGGCGGTACAATGAGCAGTTCTTC. Its protein is CASSNEQGRYNEQFF.